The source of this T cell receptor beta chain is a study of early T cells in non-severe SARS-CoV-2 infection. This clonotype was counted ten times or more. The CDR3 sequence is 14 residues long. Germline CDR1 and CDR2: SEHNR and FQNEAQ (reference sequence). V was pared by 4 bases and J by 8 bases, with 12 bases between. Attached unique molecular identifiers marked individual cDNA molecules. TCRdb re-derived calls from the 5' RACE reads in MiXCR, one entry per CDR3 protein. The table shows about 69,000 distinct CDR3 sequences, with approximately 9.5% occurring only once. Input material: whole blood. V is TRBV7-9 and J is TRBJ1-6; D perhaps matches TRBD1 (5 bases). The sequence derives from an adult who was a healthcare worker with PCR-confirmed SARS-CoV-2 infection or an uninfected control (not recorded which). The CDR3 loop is CASSSRVQDSPLHF. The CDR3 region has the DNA TGTGCCAGCAGCTCCAGGGTCCAGGATTCACCCCTCCACTTT.